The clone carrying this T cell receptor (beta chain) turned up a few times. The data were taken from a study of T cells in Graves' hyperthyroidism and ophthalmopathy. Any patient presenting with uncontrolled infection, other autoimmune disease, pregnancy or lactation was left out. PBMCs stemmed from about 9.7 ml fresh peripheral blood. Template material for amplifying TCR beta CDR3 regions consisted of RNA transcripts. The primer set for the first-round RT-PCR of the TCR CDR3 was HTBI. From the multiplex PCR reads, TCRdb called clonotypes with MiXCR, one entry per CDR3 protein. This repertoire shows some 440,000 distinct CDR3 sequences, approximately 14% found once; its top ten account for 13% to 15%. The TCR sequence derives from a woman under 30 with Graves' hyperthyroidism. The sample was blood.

The CDR3 sequence is CASSLHNRADTQYF. DNA for the CDR3: TGTGCCAGCAGCTTACATAACAGGGCGGATACGCAGTATTTT. The V gene is TRBV11-2, the J gene TRBJ2-3; D might be TRBD1 (6 bases). The V end lost 2 bases, the J end lost 6 bases, and 12 bases lay between the germline ends. The CDR3 runs 14 residues. Germline CDR1 reads SGHAT; CDR2 reads FQNNGV.